These T cell receptor beta chains were read from a single sample in a study of blood T cell repertoires in COVID-19. TCRdb keeps only in-frame clones here, not all; method: immunoSEQ multiplex PCR. The sample contains approximately 71,000 clones, 79% of which appear only once. The material sequenced was peripheral blood. The source of these receptors is a man in his sixties with active or convalescent COVID-19. Each CDR3 is given without its conserved first and last residue.

v_call: TRBV5-5; j_call: TRBJ2-2; cdr3_aa: ASSWGRGSDTGELF
v_call: TRBV18; j_call: TRBJ1-4; cdr3_aa: ASSPRTGTNEKLF
v_call: TRBV2; j_call: TRBJ1-1; cdr3_aa: ASSRQVANTEAF
v_call: TRBV7-9; j_call: TRBJ1-6; cdr3_aa: ASSQTRGATSSYNSPLH
v_call: TRBV5-1; j_call: TRBJ2-5; cdr3_aa: ASSASGETQY
v_call: TRBV28; j_call: TRBJ1-2; cdr3_aa: ASSFPRGYT
v_call: TRBV18; j_call: TRBJ2-7; cdr3_aa: ASSLFERQDVTYEQY
v_call: TRBV7-9; j_call: TRBJ1-1; cdr3_aa: ASSERQEKEAF
v_call: TRBV29-1; j_call: TRBJ2-7; cdr3_aa: SVLGQGASYEQY
v_call: TRBV5-1; j_call: TRBJ1-5; cdr3_aa: ASSFGSDQPQH
v_call: TRBV5-8; j_call: TRBJ1-6; cdr3_aa: ANAPMGSPGSPLH
v_call: TRBV10-2; j_call: TRBJ2-7; cdr3_aa: ASSEPRAGYSYEQY
v_call: TRBV25-1; j_call: TRBJ2-5; cdr3_aa: ASSVGGAQETQY
v_call: TRBV7-9; j_call: TRBJ2-5; cdr3_aa: ASSPRDSQETQY
v_call: TRBV3-1/TRBV3-2; j_call: TRBJ1-1; cdr3_aa: ASSQDWQIPNTEAF
v_call: TRBV2; j_call: TRBJ2-7; cdr3_aa: ASSMDSPPAEQY